What follows are 20 T cell receptor beta chains derived from one specimen sequenced in a study of T cell responses to AZD1222 COVID-19 vaccine. Method: immunoSEQ multiplex PCR; TCRdb's copy keeps in-frame clones and lacks some. The data show 90,000 to 110,000 clones, with roughly nine tenths seen just once and 35% to 45% held by the top ten. Source: peripheral blood, taken 28 days after the second AZD1222 dose. The source of these receptors is an adult who received the AZD1222 COVID-19 vaccine.

The gene calls are TRBV11-2 and TRBJ2-2; no reliable D call. The CDR3 runs to 13 residues. Per germline, CDR1 SGHAT and CDR2 FQNNGV. V lost 5 bases to trimming and J lost 1 base, with 5 bases between them. The CDR3 nucleotides are TGTGCCAGCAGCGGGGTGAACACCGGGGAGCTGTTTTTT. Protein: CASSGVNTGELFF.

CDR3 sequence: CASSVQWGTEAFF. In DNA, the CDR3 is TGTGCCAGCAGCGTACAGTGGGGTACCGAAGCTTTCTTT. The rearrangement joins TRBV9 to TRBJ1-1; D is unresolved. Looked up from germline, CDR1 is SGDLS and CDR2 is YYNGEE. V was clipped by 1 base and J by 8 bases, with 12 bases between them. The CDR3 length is 13 residues.

The chain uses TRBV30 and TRBJ1-1, with a possible D match to TRBD1 (6 bases). Germline lookup yields CDR1 GTSNPN and CDR2 SVGIG (reference sequence). The germline V and J ends were trimmed by 3 bases and 4 bases, with 12 bases remaining between them. The CDR3 runs 13 residues. CDR3 sequence reads: CAWSNQGTTEAFF. CDR3 nucleotide sequence: TGTGCCTGGAGCAATCAGGGGACCACTGAAGCTTTCTTT.

This chain uses TRBV7-2 with TRBJ1-2; D uncertain. V lost 6 bases and J 7 bases, leaving 6 bases between the germline ends. This CDR3 contains 10 residues. Germline loops: CDR1 SGHTA, CDR2 FQGNSA. CDR3 in amino acids: CASRSIGYTF. CDR3 in DNA: TGTGCCAGCAGGTCCATTGGCTACACCTTC.

The chain is built from TRBV28 and TRBJ1-1, with TRBD1 matching over 8 bases. V lost 5 bases, J lost 3 bases, and 20 bases stayed unmatched. Germline V gene lookup returns CDR1 MDHEN and CDR2 SYDVKM. The CDR3 is 19 amino acids. This CDR3 is CASSPYRGAIKPGDTEAFF. CDR3 nucleotide sequence: TGTGCCAGCAGTCCCTACAGGGGGGCCATCAAGCCGGGAGACACTGAAGCTTTCTTT.

The chain links TRBV28 to TRBJ2-3; 10 bases are a match to TRBD2. The CDR3 runs 19 residues. V shed 0 bases, J shed 0 bases, and the junction held 9 bases outside the gene matches. Germline loops: CDR1 MDHEN, CDR2 SYDVKM. The CDR3 loop reads CASSLWASGSRVSTDTQYF. The CDR3 DNA follows: TGTGCCAGCAGTTTATGGGCTAGCGGGAGTAGGGTTAGCACAGATACGCAGTATTTT.

This clone showed up just once. The chain combines TRBV2 with TRBJ2-5, with 16 bases that match TRBD2. CDR1 SNHLY and CDR2 FYNNEI come from the germline V gene. CDR3 length: 20 residues. V shed 6 bases and J 4 bases; nucleotides not matched to a gene: 17. CDR3 region: CASRPPGLGTSGRARETQYF. The CDR3 DNA reads as TGTGCCAGCAGGCCCCCGGGGCTCGGGACTAGCGGGAGGGCCAGAGAGACCCAGTACTTC.

This clone was counted once. This chain joins TRBV14 and TRBJ2-7; 12 positions match TRBD1. This CDR3 spans 15 amino acids. CDR1 SGHDN and CDR2 FVKESK come from the germline V gene. Losses at the gene ends were 3 bases for V and 4 bases for J; bases not matched to a gene: 4. The CDR3 loop is CASSQGQGAMYEQYF. CDR3 DNA sequence: TGTGCCAGCAGCCAGGGACAGGGGGCTATGTACGAGCAGTACTTC.

V gene TRBV19 combines with J gene TRBJ2-7; 11 bases match TRBD1. The CDR3 loop spans 15 amino acids. J was trimmed by 3 bases and V by 7 bases; bases with no gene match: 8. Germline CDR1 is LNHDA and CDR2 is SQIVND (reference sequence). Here the CDR3 reads CASTPAGTGGYEQYF. For the CDR3, the DNA is TGTGCCAGTACCCCAGCGGGGACAGGGGGCTACGAGCAGTACTTC.

For the CDR3, the DNA is TGTGCCAGCAGCCCGCCCGGGTCTCCAAATGAAAAACTGTTTTTT. Encoded protein: CASSPPGSPNEKLFF. The chain employs TRBV7-9 and TRBJ1-4, with D unclear. The CDR3 runs 15 residues. Germline-derived CDR1 and CDR2 are SEHNR and FQNEAQ (reference sequence). Trimming removed 5 bases from V and 5 bases from J, with 15 bases in between. Combining the CDR3 with reference TRBV7-9 and TRBJ1-4 gives the whole variable domain DTGVSQNPRHKITKRGQNVTFRCDPISEHNRLYWYRQTLGQGPEFLTYFQNEAQLEKSRLLSDRFSAERPKGSFSTLEIQRTEQGDSAMYLCASSPPGSPNEKLFFGSGTQLSVL.

The gene calls are TRBV11-3 and TRBJ2-2; TRBD2 aligns across 14 bases. With V trimmed by 4 bases and J by 4 bases, 8 bases remained unmatched. Germline CDR1 reads SGHNT; CDR2 reads YENEEA. This CDR3 contains 18 residues. The CDR3 region has the DNA TGTGCCAGCAGCTCTGGACTAGCGGGAGGATCCGGCACCGGGGAGCTGTTTTTT. The encoded protein is CASSSGLAGGSGTGELFF.

Points on this clone: One end of the junction varies from germline; a read error may be responsible. The genes are TRBV28 and TRBJ2-7, with D perhaps matching TRBD1 or TRBD2 (5 bases each). CDR1 is MDHEN and CDR2 is SYDVKM in the germline V gene. The CDR3 consists of 14 residues. The CDR3 loop reads CASTLGGVQGGPDF. The CDR3 DNA reads as TGTGCCAGCACCCTTGGAGGTGTCCAGGGTGGGCCCGACTTC.

The genes are TRBV5-1 and TRBJ2-5; TRBD2 agrees at 12 bases. The V segment lost 4 bases and the J segment 5 bases; nucleotides outside the gene matches: 12. CDR3 length equals 17 residues. Germline V gene lookup returns CDR1 SGHRS and CDR2 YFSETQ. The CDR3, as DNA: TGCGCCAGCAGCCAGACTCTAGCGGGAGGGCCCGGGGAGACCCAGTACTTC. It is translated as CASSQTLAGGPGETQYF.

V usage is TRBV29-1 and J usage is TRBJ1-2; 7 bases are a match to TRBD1. V dropped 4 bases and J dropped 10; count of bases not matched to a gene: 24. The germline CDR1 and CDR2 sequences are SQVTM and ANQGSEA. The CDR3 spans 17 residues. CDR3 region: CSVVSPRGEMPAYDYTF. The CDR3, as DNA: TGCAGCGTTGTATCCCCCAGGGGGGAAATGCCCGCCTACGACTACACCTTC.

A few counts support this clone. The chain carries TRBV7-2 and TRBJ2-7, with 8 bases fitting TRBD2. Trimming at V came to 4 bases and at J to 2 bases, leaving 1 base not matched to a gene. The CDR3 contains 13 residues. The germline CDR1 and CDR2 sequences are SGHTA and FQGNSA. The CDR3 DNA follows: TGTGCCAGCAGCTCACTAGCGGCCTACGAGCAGTACTTC. This sequence encodes CASSSLAAYEQYF.

V usage is TRBV6-5 and J usage is TRBJ1-5, with 9 bases lining up with TRBD1. J was trimmed by 4 bases and V by 6 bases; bases with no gene match: 7. The germline gives CDR1 MNHEY, CDR2 SVGAGI. The CDR3 runs 15 residues. For the CDR3, the DNA is TGTGCCAGCAGGAAAGACAGGGGGTTTAATCAGCCCCAGCATTTT. This codes for CASRKDRGFNQPQHF.

The J gene is TRBJ2-2, the V gene TRBV11-2, with D possibly being TRBD1 or TRBD2 (5 bases each). Trimming stripped 3 bases from V and 4 bases from J, with 12 bases between. There are 15 residues in the CDR3. Germline V CDR1 and CDR2: SGHAT, FQNNGV. The CDR3 nucleotides are TGTGCCAGCAGCTTTCTGGGACGCGCCACCGGGGAGCTGTTTTTT. This sequence encodes CASSFLGRATGELFF.

The rearrangement uses TRBV3-1 (or the pseudogene TRBV3-2) and TRBJ2-7; 8 bases match TRBD2. Germline V gene lookup returns CDR1 LGHDT and CDR2 YNNKEL (reference sequence). The V segment lost 4 bases and the J segment 1 base; nucleotides outside the gene matches: 3. CDR3 length: 14 amino acids. The CDR3 region has the DNA TGTGCCAGCAGCCCAGCGGGAGCGTCCTACGAGCAGTACTTC. It yields the protein CASSPAGASYEQYF.

The V call is TRBV5-1, the J call TRBJ2-7, with 11 nucleotides matching TRBD2. The V gene's germline CDR1 is SGHRS and CDR2 YFSETQ. V was pared by 0 bases and J by 0 bases, with 8 bases of the junction left unmatched. This CDR3 contains 18 residues. CDR3: CASSLEASGRPFSYEQYF. CDR3 coding DNA: TGCGCCAGCAGCTTGGAGGCTAGCGGGAGGCCCTTCTCCTACGAGCAGTACTTC.

The chain recombines TRBV7-2 with TRBJ1-1; D is undetermined. In germline, CDR1 is SGHTA, CDR2 FQGNSA. The V and J ends lost 2 bases and 2 bases respectively, with 6 bases between them. The CDR3 is 13 residues long. DNA of the CDR3: TGTGCCAGCAGCTTATTGAGAAACACTGAAGCTTTCTTT. This sequence encodes CASSLLRNTEAFF.